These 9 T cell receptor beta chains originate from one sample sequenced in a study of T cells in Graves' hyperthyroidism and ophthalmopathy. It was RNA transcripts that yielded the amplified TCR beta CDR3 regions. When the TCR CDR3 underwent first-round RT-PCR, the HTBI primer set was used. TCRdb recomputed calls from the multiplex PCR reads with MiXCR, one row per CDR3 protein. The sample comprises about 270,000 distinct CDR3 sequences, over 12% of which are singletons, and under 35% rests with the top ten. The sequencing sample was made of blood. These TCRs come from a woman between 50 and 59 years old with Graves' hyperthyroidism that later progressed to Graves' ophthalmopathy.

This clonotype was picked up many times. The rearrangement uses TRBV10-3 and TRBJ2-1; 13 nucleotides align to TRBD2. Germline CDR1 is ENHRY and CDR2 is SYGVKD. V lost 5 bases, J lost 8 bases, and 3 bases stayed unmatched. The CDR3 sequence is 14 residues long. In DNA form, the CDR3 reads TGTGCCATCAGTTGGACTAGCGGGAGCGATGAGCAGTTCTTC. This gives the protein CAISWTSGSDEQFF.

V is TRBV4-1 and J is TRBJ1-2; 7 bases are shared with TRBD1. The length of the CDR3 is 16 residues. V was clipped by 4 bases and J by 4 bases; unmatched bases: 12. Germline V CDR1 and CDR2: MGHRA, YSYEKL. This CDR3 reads CASSRLMGQTFYGYTF. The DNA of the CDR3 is TGCGCCAGCAGCCGGCTCATGGGACAGACATTCTATGGCTACACCTTC.

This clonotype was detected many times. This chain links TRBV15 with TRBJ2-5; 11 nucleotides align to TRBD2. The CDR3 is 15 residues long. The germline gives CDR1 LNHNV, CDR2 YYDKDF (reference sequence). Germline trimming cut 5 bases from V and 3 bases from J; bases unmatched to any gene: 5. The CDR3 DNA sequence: TGTGCCACCAGCCGGGGACTAGCGGCCGAAGAGACCCAGTACTTC. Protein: CATSRGLAAEETQYF.

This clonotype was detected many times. DNA of the CDR3: TGTGCCAGCAGCCAAGATAGTACAGGCGGTGGTGGCTACACCTTC. Translation: CASSQDSTGGGGYTF. V gene TRBV4-2 combines with J gene TRBJ1-2; TRBD1 is a possible D gene (5 bases). V was clipped by 0 bases and J by 7 bases, with 15 bases between them. The CDR3 spans 15 residues. The germline V gene encodes CDR1 LGHNA and CDR2 YNFKEQ.

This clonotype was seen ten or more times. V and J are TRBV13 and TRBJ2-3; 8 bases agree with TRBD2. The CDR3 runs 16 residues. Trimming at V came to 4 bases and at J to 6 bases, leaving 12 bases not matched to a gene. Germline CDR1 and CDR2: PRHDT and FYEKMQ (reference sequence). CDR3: CASSSNAGGKRDTQYF. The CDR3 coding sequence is TGTGCCAGCAGCTCGAACGCGGGAGGTAAAAGGGATACGCAGTATTTT.

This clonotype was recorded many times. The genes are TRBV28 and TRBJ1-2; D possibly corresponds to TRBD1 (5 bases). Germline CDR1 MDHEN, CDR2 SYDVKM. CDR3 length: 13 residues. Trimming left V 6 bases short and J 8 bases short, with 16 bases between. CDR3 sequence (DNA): TGTGCCAGCAGAGACGGGACTAATGGGGGCTACACCTTC. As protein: CASRDGTNGGYTF.

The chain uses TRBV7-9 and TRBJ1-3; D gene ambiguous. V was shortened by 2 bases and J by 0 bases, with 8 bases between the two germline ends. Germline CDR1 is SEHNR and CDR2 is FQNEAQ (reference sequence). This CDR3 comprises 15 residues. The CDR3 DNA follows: TGTGCCAGCAGCTTAAAAGGTCTCTCTGGAAACACCATATATTTT. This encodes CASSLKGLSGNTIYF.

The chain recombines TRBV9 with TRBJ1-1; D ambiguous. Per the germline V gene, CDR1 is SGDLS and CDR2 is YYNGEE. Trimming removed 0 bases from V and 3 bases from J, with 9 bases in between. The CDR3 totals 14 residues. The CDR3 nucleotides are TGTGCCAGCAGCGTAGTTCCGGGCGACACTGAAGCTTTCTTT. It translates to CASSVVPGDTEAFF.

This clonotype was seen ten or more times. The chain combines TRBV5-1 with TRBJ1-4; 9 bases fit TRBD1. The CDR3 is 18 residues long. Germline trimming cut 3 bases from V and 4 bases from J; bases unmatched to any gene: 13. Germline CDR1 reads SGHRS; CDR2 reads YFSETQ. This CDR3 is CASSSPGTGNGDNEKLFF. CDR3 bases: TGCGCCAGCAGCTCCCCCGGGACAGGGAACGGGGATAATGAAAAACTGTTTTTT.